This TCR beta chain emerged from a study of human T cells and chemical hapten exposure. At the level of the study: Each patient's scalp received weekly diphenylcyclopropenone throughout the approximately 25-week study.

Time point: pre-sensitization, week 0. Treatment described: therapeutic diphenylcyclopropenone sensitization with weekly scalp DPC. Individual cDNA molecules each carried unique molecular identifiers attached by the library. TCRdb re-analysed the RACE reads in MiXCR, keeping a single row per CDR3 protein. The repertoire consists of about 120,000 distinct CDR3 sequences, with 13% occurring once and the leading ten covering 2.8%. Regarding the study as a whole: No change in TCRs above 1 in 1000 frequency was produced by DPC sensitization.

This clonotype showed up many times. Its antigen is unknown. CDR3 length: 13 amino acids. Germline V CDR1 and CDR2: SGHTA, FQGNSA. With 1 base removed from V and 12 bases from J, the gap between germline ends came to 13 bases. This TCR came from a young woman with alopecia areata. Some clones in this sample may be carry-over from other donors' samples. The V gene is TRBV7-2, the J gene TRBJ2-1, with D possibly TRBD2 on 5 matching bases. The sequencing used whole blood, collected in connection with sensitization to the hapten diphenylcyclopropenone (DPC). DNA of the CDR3: TGTGCCAGCAGCTTAGGGCCCCAGGCGGGGCAGTTCTTC. Protein sequence: CASSLGPQAGQFF.